This TCR beta chain was documented in a study of OX40 agonist ivuxolimab in advanced cancers. As to this clone: As yet, its antigen is unknown.

Points from the study as a whole: CD4+ and CD8+ blood T cells expanded clonally by week 6 at 0.1 to 3.0 mg/kg.

The table came from immunoSEQ multiplex PCR; TCRdb's copy has only in-frame clones and leaves some out. Among tens of thousands of clones, 85% were seen once, and the ten largest hold approximately 0.61%. V lost 4 bases and J lost 4, with 22 bases in between. The CDR3 totals 17 residues. Germline V gene data show CDR1 as SGHDT and CDR2 as YYEEEE. The chain has TRBV5-6 and TRBJ2-3, with D perhaps TRBD1 (5 bases). Sequenced material: CD4+ or CD8+ T cells sorted from blood, taken in a trial of the OX40 agonist ivuxolimab. The sequence came from an adult with an advanced solid tumor such as melanoma, head and neck, liver or kidney cancer. DNA of the CDR3: TGTGCCAGCAGCCTTCTGGGTGGCAGGGAAATCCCAGATACGCAGTATTTT. It specifies CASSLLGGREIPDTQYF.